The sequence of this T cell receptor beta chain was determined in a study of T cell changes during pregnancy in multiple sclerosis. The table came from immunoSEQ multiplex PCR; TCRdb's copy has only in-frame clones and leaves some out. The table has nearly 70,000 clones, just over 90% seen once. CDR3 length: 15 amino acids. V trimming: 4 bases; J trimming: 7 bases; junction bases outside the gene matches: 8. CDR1 is SEHNR, CDR2 FQNEAQ, per germline (reference sequence). This clonotype was sampled from a female donor in good health, enrolled as a control in a pregnancy study. The rearrangement uses TRBV7-9 and TRBJ1-4, with TRBD1 matching over 8 bases. The starting material was peripheral blood, obtained in the second trimester of pregnancy. As DNA, the CDR3 is TGTGCCAGCAGCTCCCAGGGGGCCCTAGGTGAAAAACTGTTTTTT. It encodes CASSSQGALGEKLFF. Filled out from reference TRBV7-9 and TRBJ1-4, the complete variable domain reads DTGVSQNPRHKITKRGQNVTFRCDPISEHNRLYWYRQTLGQGPEFLTYFQNEAQLEKSRLLSDRFSAERPKGSFSTLEIQRTEQGDSAMYLCASSSQGALGEKLFFGSGTQLSVL.